The table lists the clone carrying this T cell receptor (beta chain) with many counts. Its specificity is not known. Specified time point: patch test 2, 6 weeks after DPC sensitization. The treatment: therapeutic diphenylcyclopropenone sensitization with weekly scalp DPC. TCRdb analysed the RACE reads with MiXCR anew, one entry per CDR3 protein. This table holds some 71,000 distinct CDR3 sequences, 10% found once. This sample is drawn from a study of human T cells and chemical hapten exposure. Overall study: Alopecia areata, totalis or universalis affected patients, mainly female.

Study-wide findings and caveats: Expanded TCRs formed significantly more large CDR3 similarity clusters than controls.

There are 13 residues in the CDR3. The V end was cut by 1 base, the J end by 8 bases, with 9 bases between. Germline-derived CDR1 and CDR2 are SEHNR and FQNEAQ (reference sequence). The TCR was taken from a woman in her fifties or sixties with alopecia areata. Some clones in this sample may be carry-over from other donors' samples. The sequenced sample was whole blood, obtained in connection with sensitization to the hapten diphenylcyclopropenone (DPC). The chain carries TRBV7-9 and TRBJ2-1; D unresolved. CDR3 in amino acids: CASSLEGPYEQFF. The CDR3 nucleotides read TGTGCCAGCAGCTTAGAAGGACCCTATGAGCAGTTCTTC. The full variable domain, its missing parts supplied by reference TRBV7-9 and TRBJ2-1, is DTGVSQNPRHKITKRGQNVTFRCDPISEHNRLYWYRQTLGQGPEFLTYFQNEAQLEKSRLLSDRFSAERPKGSFSTLEIQRTEQGDSAMYLCASSLEGPYEQFFGPGTRLTVL.